The present TCR beta chain was sequenced within a study of cytomegalovirus exposure and HLA in healthy donors. This CDR3 is built from 15 residues. Germline V gene data show CDR1 as SGHTA and CDR2 as FQGNSA. The PCR contained 60 Vbeta and 13 Jbeta primers. The protocol was immunoSEQ multiplex PCR, while the TCRdb copy is restricted to in-frame clones and leaves out a portion. The sample lists approximately 100,000 clones, approximately 79% occurring once. In this sample, this clone turned up a few times. Sequencing used PBMCs. The source is a woman in her thirties or forties in good health and CMV-seronegative. The chain has TRBV7-2 and TRBJ2-5; the D gene is possibly TRBD1 (6 bases). The CDR3 sequence is CASWPGHSRLETQYF. In DNA form, the CDR3 reads TGTGCTAGCTGGCCGGGACACAGTAGGTTAGAGACCCAGTACTTC.